These 9 T cell receptor beta chains share one sample of origin, sequenced in a study of cytomegalovirus exposure and HLA in healthy donors. Amplification used 60 Vbeta primers and 13 Jbeta primers. Clones were sequenced by immunoSEQ multiplex PCR, and TCRdb holds only the in-frame ones, with some missing. Altogether about 150,000 clones are present, about 76% being singletons, with the ten largest covering approximately 7.7%. What was sequenced was PBMCs. The receptors originated from a man aged 25-45 years in good health and CMV-seropositive.

The chain has TRBV19 and TRBJ2-2, with a weak D call TRBD1 (5 bases). CDR1 is LNHDA and CDR2 is SQIVND in the germline V gene (reference sequence). Trimming shortened V by 8 bases and J by 2 bases, and 12 bases separated the two germline ends. CDR3 length: 14 amino acids. CDR3 DNA sequence: TGTGCCAGTTGGACACTCCGAAACACCGGGGAGCTGTTTTTT. Encoded protein: CASWTLRNTGELFF.

The chain has TRBV10-3 and TRBJ2-1; 8 positions agree with TRBD1. Trimming at V came to 4 bases and at J to 6 bases, leaving 5 bases not matched to a gene. CDR3 size: 14 residues. Germline loops: CDR1 ENHRY, CDR2 SYGVKD. In DNA, the CDR3 is TGTGCCATCAGTGTCAGGGGGCCTGGCAATGAGCAGTTCTTC. Translation gives CAISVRGPGNEQFF.

The chain carries TRBV7-9 and TRBJ1-6, with D maybe TRBD1 (6 bases). Germline lookup yields CDR1 SEHNR and CDR2 FQNEAQ (reference sequence). Trimming cost V 5 bases and J 1 base, with 12 bases left between them. The CDR3 has 16 residues. CDR3 nucleotide sequence: TGTGCCAGCAGCAACAGGGTGGGGTCCTATAATTCACCCCTCCACTTT. Translation: CASSNRVGSYNSPLHF.

The chain uses TRBV9 and TRBJ2-7; 8 positions match TRBD2. The germline V gene has CDR1 SGDLS and CDR2 YYNGEE. The V and J ends lost 4 bases and 6 bases, in that order; junction bases with no gene match: 9. CDR3 length: 14 residues. The CDR3: CASSSGGGSREQYF. CDR3 DNA: TGTGCCAGCAGCTCGGGGGGGGGATCTCGCGAGCAGTACTTC.

This chain uses TRBV28 with TRBJ1-2; 7 nucleotides align to TRBD1. Germline V lookup: CDR1 MDHEN, CDR2 SYDVKM. The V and J ends lost 7 bases and 2 bases, in that order; junction bases with no gene match: 7. The CDR3 spans 14 residues. Here the CDR3 reads CASTLADRNYGYTF. The CDR3 nucleotides read TGTGCCAGCACCCTGGCGGACAGGAACTATGGCTACACCTTC.

In this sample, this clone turned up once. The CDR3: CASSETRGRYGYTF. The DNA for the CDR3 is TGCGCCAGCAGTGAAACCAGGGGGCGTTATGGCTACACCTTC. The rearrangement joins TRBV10-2 to TRBJ1-2; TRBD1 matches at 8 bases. The CDR3 extends over 14 amino acids. The trim removed 3 bases at V and 5 bases at J, leaving 5 bases unmatched. Germline V gene data show CDR1 as WSHSY and CDR2 as SAAADI.

This clone has just a few counts. The CDR3 DNA reads TGCGCCAGCAGCTTGAGGGGGACAGGTTCCATCAGCTCCTACAATGAGCAGTTCTTC. This encodes CASSLRGTGSISSYNEQFF. This chain joins TRBV5-1 and TRBJ2-1, with 8 bases lining up with TRBD1. With 1 base clipped from V and 0 bases from J, the junction kept 12 bases outside the gene matches. The CDR3 loop spans 19 amino acids. Per germline, CDR1 SGHRS and CDR2 YFSETQ. Filled out from reference TRBV5-1 and TRBJ2-1, the complete variable domain reads KAGVTQTPRYLIKTRGQQVTLSCSPISGHRSVSWYQQTPGQGLQFLFEYFSETQRNKGNFPGRFSGRQFSNSRSEMNVSTLELGDSALYLCASSLRGTGSISSYNEQFFGPGTRLTVL.

J is TRBJ2-5 and V is TRBV27, with D possibly matching TRBD2 (7 bases). CDR3 length: 16 residues. The germline gives CDR1 MNHEY, CDR2 SMNVEV (reference sequence). V lost 6 bases and J 5 bases, leaving 22 bases between the germline ends. Here the CDR3 DNA reads TGTGCCAGCAGCCCCCCCGGGGGGCTGAGCAGGGAGACCCAGTACTTC. Its protein product is CASSPPGGLSRETQYF.

The chain combines TRBV7-9 with TRBJ2-3; 13 bases fit TRBD2. This CDR3 comprises 15 residues. Germline CDR1 is SEHNR and CDR2 is FQNEAQ (reference sequence). Losses at the gene ends were 5 bases for V and 3 bases for J; bases not matched to a gene: 2. In DNA form, the CDR3 reads TGTGCCAGCAGCGGGGGACTAGCGGGAACAGATACGCAGTATTTT. Protein product: CASSGGLAGTDTQYF.